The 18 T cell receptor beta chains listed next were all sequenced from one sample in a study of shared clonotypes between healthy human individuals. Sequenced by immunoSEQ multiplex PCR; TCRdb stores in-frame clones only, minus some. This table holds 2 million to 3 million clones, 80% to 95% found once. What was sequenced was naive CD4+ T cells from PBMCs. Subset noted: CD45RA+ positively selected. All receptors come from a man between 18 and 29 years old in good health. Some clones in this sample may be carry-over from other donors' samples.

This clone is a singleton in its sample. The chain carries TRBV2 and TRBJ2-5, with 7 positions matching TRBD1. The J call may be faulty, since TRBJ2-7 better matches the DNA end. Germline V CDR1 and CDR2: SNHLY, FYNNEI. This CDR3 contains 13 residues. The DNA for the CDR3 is TGTGCCAGCTCGCAGGGGGTATACTACGAGCAGTACTTC. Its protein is CASSQGVYYEQYF.

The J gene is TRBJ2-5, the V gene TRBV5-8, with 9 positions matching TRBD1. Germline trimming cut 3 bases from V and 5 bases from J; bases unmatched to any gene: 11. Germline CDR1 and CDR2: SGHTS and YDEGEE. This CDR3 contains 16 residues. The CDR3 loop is CASSWARSTGGETQYF. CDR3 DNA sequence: TGTGCCAGCAGCTGGGCGAGGTCGACAGGGGGGGAGACCCAGTACTTC.

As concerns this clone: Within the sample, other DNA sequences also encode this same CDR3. The CDR3 DNA sequence: TGTGCCAGCAGTGTCGATAGCAATCAGCCCCAGCATTTT. Translating gives CASSVDSNQPQHF. The chain joins TRBV2 to TRBJ1-5; D not certain. V dropped 4 bases and J dropped 0 bases, with 4 bases sitting between them. The germline gives CDR1 SNHLY, CDR2 FYNNEI. This CDR3 has 13 residues.

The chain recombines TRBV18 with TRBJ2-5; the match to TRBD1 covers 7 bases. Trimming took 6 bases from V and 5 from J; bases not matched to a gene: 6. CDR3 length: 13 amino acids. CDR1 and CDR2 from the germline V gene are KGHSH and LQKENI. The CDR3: CASSRGGRETQYF. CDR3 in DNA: TGTGCCAGCTCCCGAGGGGGCCGGGAGACCCAGTACTTC.

The CDR3, as DNA: TGTGCCAGCAGCGCCAGGGTGGGTGAAGGAAACACCATATATTTT. It specifies CASSARVGEGNTIYF. The genes are TRBV9 and TRBJ1-3, with D possibly TRBD1 on 5 matching bases. V was clipped by 3 bases and J by 4 bases, with 14 bases between them. The CDR3 has 15 residues. CDR1 and CDR2 (germline): SGDLS, YYNGEE.

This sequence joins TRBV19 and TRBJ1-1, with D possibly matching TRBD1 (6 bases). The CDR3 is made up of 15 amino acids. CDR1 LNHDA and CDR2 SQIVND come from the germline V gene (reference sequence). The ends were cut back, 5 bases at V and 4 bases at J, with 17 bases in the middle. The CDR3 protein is CASSHLGAPGTEAFF. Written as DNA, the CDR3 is TGTGCCAGTAGTCATCTGGGGGCGCCGGGCACTGAAGCTTTCTTT.

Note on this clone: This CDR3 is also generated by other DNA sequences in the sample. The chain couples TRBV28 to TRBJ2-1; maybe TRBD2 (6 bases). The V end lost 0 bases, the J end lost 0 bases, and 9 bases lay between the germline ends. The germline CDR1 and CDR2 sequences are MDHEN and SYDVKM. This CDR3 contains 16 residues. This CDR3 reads CASSLWAGSSYNEQFF. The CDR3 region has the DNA TGTGCCAGCAGTTTATGGGCGGGAAGCTCCTACAATGAGCAGTTCTTC.

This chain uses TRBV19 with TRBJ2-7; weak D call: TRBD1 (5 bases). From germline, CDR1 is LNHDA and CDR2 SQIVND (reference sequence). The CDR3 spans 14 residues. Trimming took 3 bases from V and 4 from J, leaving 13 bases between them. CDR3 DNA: TGTGCCAGTAGTATGGTCAGGGATAGTTACGAGCAGTACTTC. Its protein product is CASSMVRDSYEQYF.

Here the CDR3 DNA reads TGTGCCAGCATCATGGGGACAGAATATGGCTACACCTTC. Translated: CASIMGTEYGYTF. The rearrangement links TRBV2 to TRBJ1-2, with 7 bases lining up with TRBD1. The CDR3 spans 13 residues. With V trimmed by 7 bases and J by 5 bases, 7 bases remained unmatched. CDR1 and CDR2 from the germline V gene are SNHLY and FYNNEI.

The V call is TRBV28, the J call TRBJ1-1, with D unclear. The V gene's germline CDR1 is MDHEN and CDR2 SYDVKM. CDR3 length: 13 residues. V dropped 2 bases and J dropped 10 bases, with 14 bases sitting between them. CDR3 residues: CASSLSRQLRAFF. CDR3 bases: TGTGCCAGCAGTTTAAGTCGCCAGCTCCGAGCTTTCTTT.

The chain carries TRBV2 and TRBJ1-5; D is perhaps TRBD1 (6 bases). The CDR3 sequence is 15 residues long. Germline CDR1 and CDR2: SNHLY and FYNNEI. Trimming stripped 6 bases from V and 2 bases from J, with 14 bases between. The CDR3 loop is CASSRTGFGNQPQHF. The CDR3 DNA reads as TGTGCCAGCAGCAGAACAGGGTTTGGCAATCAGCCCCAGCATTTT.

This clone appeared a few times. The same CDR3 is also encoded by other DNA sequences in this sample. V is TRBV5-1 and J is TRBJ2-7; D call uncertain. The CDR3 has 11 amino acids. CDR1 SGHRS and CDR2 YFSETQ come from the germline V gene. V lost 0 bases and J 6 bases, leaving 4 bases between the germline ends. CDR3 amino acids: CASSLGGEQYF. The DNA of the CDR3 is TGCGCCAGCAGCTTGGGTGGCGAGCAGTACTTC.

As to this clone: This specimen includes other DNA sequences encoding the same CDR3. CDR3 residues: CASSPLGTANTEAFF. CDR3 in DNA: TGTGCCAGCTCACCCCTCGGGACAGCGAACACTGAAGCTTTCTTT. The rearrangement uses TRBV18 and TRBJ1-1; TRBD1 matches 7 bases. With V trimmed by 3 bases and J by 1 base, 5 bases remained unmatched. The CDR3 has 15 residues. Germline V CDR1 and CDR2: KGHSH, LQKENI.

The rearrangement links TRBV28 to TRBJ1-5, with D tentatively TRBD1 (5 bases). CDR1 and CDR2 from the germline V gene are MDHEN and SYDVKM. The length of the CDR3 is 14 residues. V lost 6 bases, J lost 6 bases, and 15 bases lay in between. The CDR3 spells CASRLGGVGQPQHF. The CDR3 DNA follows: TGTGCCAGCAGATTGGGGGGGGTGGGTCAGCCCCAGCATTTT.

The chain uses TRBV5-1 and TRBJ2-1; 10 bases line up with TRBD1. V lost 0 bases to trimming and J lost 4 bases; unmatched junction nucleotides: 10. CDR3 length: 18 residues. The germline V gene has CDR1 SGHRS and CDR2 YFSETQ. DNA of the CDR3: TGCGCCAGCAGCTTGGAACCCGGACAGGGGGGACGGTACAATGAGCAGTTCTTC. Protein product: CASSLEPGQGGRYNEQFF.

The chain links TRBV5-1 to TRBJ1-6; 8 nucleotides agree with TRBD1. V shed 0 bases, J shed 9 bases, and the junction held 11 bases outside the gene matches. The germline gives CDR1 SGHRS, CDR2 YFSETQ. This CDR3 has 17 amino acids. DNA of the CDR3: TGCGCCAGCAGCTTGGCCGGACAGGGAAACTCGGCTTCACCCCTCCACTTT. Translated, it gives CASSLAGQGNSASPLHF.

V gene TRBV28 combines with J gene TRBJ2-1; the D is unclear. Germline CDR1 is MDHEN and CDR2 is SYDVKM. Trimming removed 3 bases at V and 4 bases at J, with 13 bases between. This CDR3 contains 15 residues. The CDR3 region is CASSFPTTSYNEQFF. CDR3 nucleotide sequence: TGTGCCAGCAGTTTCCCGACAACCAGTTACAATGAGCAGTTCTTC. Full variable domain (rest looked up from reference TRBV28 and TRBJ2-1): DVKVTQSSRYLVKRTGEKVFLECVQDMDHENMFWYRQDPGLGLRLIYFSYDVKMKEKGDIPEGYSVSREKKERFSLILESASTNQTSMYLCASSFPTTSYNEQFFGPGTRLTVL.

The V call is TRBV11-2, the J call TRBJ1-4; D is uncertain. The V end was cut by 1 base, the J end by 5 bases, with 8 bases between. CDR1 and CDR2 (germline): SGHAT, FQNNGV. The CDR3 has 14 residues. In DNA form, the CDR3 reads TGTGCCAGCAGCTTAGCTGCTGGGAATGAAAAACTGTTTTTT. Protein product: CASSLAAGNEKLFF. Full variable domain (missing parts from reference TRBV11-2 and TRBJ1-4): EAGVAQSPRYKIIEKRQSVAFWCNPISGHATLYWYQQILGQGPKLLIQFQNNGVVDDSQLPKDRFSAERLKGVDSTLKIQPAKLEDSAVYLCASSLAAGNEKLFFGSGTQLSVL.